The clone carrying this T cell receptor beta chain was picked up a small number of times. The antigen is not known. cDNA synthesis used the whole RNA isolate, giving expressed TCRB sequences. The repertoire was sequenced with immunoSEQ multiplex PCR; TCRdb's copy has only in-frame clones and lacks some. The profile shows hundreds of thousands of clones, approximately 15% of them singletons. The CDR3 covers 15 residues. Germline loops: CDR1 MDHEN, CDR2 SYDVKM. The junction had 11 bases not matched to a gene; V was cut back by 6 bases and J by 4 bases. The data derive from a study of beta chain features in type 1 diabetes. Overall study results and limits: VDJ junctions from patients with type 1 diabetes contained fewer insertions and more deletions. Moderate yet significant TCRB CDR3 shortening was seen in Type 1 diabetes patients in all four CD4+ subsets. Equally in patients and controls, shorter templates might have been favored by PCR.

This chain connects TRBV28 to TRBJ2-7; 8 nucleotides agree with TRBD2. The receptor's source is a man between 25 and 39 years old with type 1 diabetes. The sequencing input was naive CD4+ T cells from blood. CDR3 DNA sequence: TGTGCCAGCAGCCATTTTAGCGGGACCCCGTACGAGCAGTACTTC. As protein: CASSHFSGTPYEQYF. The whole variable domain, remainder taken from reference TRBV28 and TRBJ2-7, is DVKVTQSSRYLVKRTGEKVFLECVQDMDHENMFWYRQDPGLGLRLIYFSYDVKMKEKGDIPEGYSVSREKKERFSLILESASTNQTSMYLCASSHFSGTPYEQYFGPGTRLTVT.